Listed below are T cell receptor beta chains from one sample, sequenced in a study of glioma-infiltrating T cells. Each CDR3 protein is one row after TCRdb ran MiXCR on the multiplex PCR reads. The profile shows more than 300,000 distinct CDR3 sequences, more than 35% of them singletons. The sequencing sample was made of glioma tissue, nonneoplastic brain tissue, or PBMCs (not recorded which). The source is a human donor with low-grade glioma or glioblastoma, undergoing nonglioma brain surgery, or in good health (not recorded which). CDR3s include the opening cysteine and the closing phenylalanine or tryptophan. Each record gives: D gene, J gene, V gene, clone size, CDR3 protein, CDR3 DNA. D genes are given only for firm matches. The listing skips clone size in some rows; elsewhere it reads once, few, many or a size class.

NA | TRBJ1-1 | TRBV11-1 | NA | CASSPGRVNTEAFF | TGTGCCAGCAGCCCGGGACGAGTGAACACTGAAGCTTTCTTT
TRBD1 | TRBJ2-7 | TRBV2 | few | CASSPGQAAVEQYF | TGTGCCAGCAGCCCCGGACAGGCGGCCGTCGAGCAGTACTTC
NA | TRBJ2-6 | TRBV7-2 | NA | CASGVGRSSGANVLTF | TGTGCCAGCGGCGTTGGGAGGAGCTCTGGGGCCAACGTCCTGACTTTC
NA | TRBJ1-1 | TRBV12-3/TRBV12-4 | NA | CASSFTAGSTEAFF | TGTGCCAGCAGTTTTACTGCAGGGAGCACTGAAGCTTTCTTT
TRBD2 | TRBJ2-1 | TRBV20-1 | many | CSAPSGRTPNEQFF | TGCAGTGCTCCTAGCGGGAGAACTCCCAATGAGCAGTTCTTC
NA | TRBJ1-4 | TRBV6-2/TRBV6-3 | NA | CASSYSACATNEKLFF | TGTGCCAGCAGTTACTCCGCATGTGCAACTAATGAAAAACTGTTTTTT
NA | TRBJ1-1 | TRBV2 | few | CASTHPQGGNTEAFF | TGTGCCAGCACACATCCGCAGGGAGGGAACACTGAAGCTTTCTTT
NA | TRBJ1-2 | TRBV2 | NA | CASSDRTSEDGYTF | TGTGCCAGCAGCGACAGGACGAGCGAGGATGGCTACACCTTC
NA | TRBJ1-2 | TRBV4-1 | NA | CASSPQPQAVNYGYTF | TGCGCCAGCAGCCCACAACCGCAGGCAGTTAACTATGGCTACACCTTC
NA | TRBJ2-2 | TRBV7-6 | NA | CASSVGANTGELFF | TGTGCCAGCAGCGTAGGGGCGAACACCGGGGAGCTGTTTTTT
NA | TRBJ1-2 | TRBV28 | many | CASSRALVWGYTF | TGTGCCAGCAGCAGGGCTTTAGTCTGGGGCTACACCTTC
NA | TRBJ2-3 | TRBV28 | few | CASSFLLGSTDTQYF | TGTGCCAGCAGTTTCCTTCTAGGCAGTACAGATACGCAGTATTTT
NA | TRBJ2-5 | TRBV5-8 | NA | CASSLEGEETQYF | TGTGCCAGCAGCTTGGAAGGGGAAGAGACCCAGTACTTC
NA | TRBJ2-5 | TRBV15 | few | CATSRARALQETQYF | TGTGCCACCAGCAGGGCTCGTGCCCTCCAAGAGACCCAGTACTTC
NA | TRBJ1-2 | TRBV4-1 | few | CASSQERGAGYTF | TGCGCCAGCAGCCAAGAAAGGGGGGCTGGCTACACCTTC
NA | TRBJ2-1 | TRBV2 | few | CASKTFSYNEQFF | TGTGCCAGCAAAACGTTCTCCTACAATGAGCAGTTCTTC
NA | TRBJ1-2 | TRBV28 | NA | CANRDRINYGYTF | TGTGCCAACCGGGACCGAATTAACTATGGCTACACCTTC